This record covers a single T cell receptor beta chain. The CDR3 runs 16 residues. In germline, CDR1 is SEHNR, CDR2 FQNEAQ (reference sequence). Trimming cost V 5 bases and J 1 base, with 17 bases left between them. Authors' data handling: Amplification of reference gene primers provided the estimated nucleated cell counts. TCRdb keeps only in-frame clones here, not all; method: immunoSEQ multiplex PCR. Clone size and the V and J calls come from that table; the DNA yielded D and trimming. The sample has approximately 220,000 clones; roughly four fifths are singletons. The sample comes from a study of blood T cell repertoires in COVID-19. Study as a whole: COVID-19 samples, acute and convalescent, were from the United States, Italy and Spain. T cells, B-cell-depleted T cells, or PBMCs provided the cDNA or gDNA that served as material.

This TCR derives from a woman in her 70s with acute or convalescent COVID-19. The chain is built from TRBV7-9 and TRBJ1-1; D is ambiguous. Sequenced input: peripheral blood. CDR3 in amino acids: CASSHHLTEQNTEAFF. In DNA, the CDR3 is TGTGCCAGCAGCCACCACCTAACAGAACAGAACACTGAAGCTTTCTTT.